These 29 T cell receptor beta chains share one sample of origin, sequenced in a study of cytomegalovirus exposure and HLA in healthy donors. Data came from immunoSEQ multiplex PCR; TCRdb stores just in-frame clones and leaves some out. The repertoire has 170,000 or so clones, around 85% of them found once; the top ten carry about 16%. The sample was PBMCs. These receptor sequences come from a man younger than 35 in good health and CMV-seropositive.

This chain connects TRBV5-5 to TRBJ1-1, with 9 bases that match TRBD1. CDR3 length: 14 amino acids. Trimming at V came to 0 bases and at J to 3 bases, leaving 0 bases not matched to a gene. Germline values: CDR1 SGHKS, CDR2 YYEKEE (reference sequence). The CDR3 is CASSLDRGHTEAFF. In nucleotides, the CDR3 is TGTGCCAGCAGCTTGGACAGGGGGCACACTGAAGCTTTCTTT.

The CDR3 region is CASSLGQGTVNYGYTF. DNA for the CDR3: TGTGCCAGCAGCTTGGGACAGGGGACAGTTAACTATGGCTACACCTTC. This rearrangement joins TRBV5-4 to TRBJ1-2; 8 bases are shared with TRBD1. V dropped 0 bases and J dropped 1; count of bases not matched to a gene: 5. The CDR3 consists of 16 residues. CDR1 is SGHNT, CDR2 YYREEE, per germline (reference sequence).

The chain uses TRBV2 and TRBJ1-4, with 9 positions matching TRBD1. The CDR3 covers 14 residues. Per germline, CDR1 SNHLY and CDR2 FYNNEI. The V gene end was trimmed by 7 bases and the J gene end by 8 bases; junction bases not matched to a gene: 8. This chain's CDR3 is CASTLTGGEEKLFF. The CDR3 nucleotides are TGTGCCAGCACCTTAACAGGGGGCGAAGAAAAACTGTTTTTT.

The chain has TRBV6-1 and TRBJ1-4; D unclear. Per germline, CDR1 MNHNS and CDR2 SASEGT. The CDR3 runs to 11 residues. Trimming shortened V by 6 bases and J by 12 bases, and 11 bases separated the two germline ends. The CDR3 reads CASRFNTELFF. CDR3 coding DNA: TGTGCCAGCAGGTTTAATACGGAACTGTTTTTT.

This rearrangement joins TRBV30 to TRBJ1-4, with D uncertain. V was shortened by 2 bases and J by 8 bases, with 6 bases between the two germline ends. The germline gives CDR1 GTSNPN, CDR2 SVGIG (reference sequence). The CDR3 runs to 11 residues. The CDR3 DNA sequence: TGTGCCTGGAGTAGCAGGGAAAAACTGTTTTTT. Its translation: CAWSSREKLFF. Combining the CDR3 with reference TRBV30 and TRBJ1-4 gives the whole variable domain SQTIHQWPATLVQPVGSPLSLECTVEGTSNPNLYWYRQAAGRGLQLLFYSVGIGQISSEVPQNLSASRPQDRQFILSSKKLLLSDSGFYLCAWSSREKLFFGSGTQLSVL.

The CDR3 is CASSYPAGKGKETQYF. The DNA of the CDR3 is TGTGCCAGCAGTTACCCAGCAGGGAAGGGGAAAGAGACCCAGTACTTC. The chain carries TRBV6-8 and TRBJ2-5; TRBD1 is a possible D gene (5 bases). CDR1 MNHGY and CDR2 SAAAGT come from the germline V gene. CDR3 size: 16 residues. Trimming removed 2 bases at V and 3 bases at J, with 16 bases between.

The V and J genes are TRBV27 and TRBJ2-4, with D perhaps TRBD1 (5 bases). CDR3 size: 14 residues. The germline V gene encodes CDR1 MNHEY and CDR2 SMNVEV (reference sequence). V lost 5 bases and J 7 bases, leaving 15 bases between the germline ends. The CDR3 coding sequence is TGTGCCAGCAGTCCCGCAGGGCTGCTGAACATTCAGTACTTC. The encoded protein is CASSPAGLLNIQYF.

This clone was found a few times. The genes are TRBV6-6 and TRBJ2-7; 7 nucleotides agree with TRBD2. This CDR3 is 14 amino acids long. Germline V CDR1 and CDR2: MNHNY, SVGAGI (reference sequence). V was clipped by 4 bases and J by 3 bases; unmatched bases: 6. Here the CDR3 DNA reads TGTGCCAGCAGTTTAGAAGCGGGACGCTACGAGCAGTACTTC. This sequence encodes CASSLEAGRYEQYF.

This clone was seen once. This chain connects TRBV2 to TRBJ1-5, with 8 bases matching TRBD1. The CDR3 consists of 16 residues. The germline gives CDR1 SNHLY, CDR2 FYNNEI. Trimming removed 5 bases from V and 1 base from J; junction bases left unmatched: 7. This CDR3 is CASSPQGAGSNQPQHF. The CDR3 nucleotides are TGTGCCAGCAGTCCGCAGGGGGCGGGAAGCAATCAGCCCCAGCATTTT.

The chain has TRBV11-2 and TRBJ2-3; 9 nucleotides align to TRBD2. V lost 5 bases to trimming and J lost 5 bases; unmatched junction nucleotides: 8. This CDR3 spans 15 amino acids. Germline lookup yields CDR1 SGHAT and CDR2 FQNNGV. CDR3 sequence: CASSQGLATGDTQYF. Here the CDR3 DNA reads TGTGCCAGCAGCCAGGGACTAGCAACTGGAGATACGCAGTATTTT. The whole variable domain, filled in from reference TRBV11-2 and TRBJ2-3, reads EAGVAQSPRYKIIEKRQSVAFWCNPISGHATLYWYQQILGQGPKLLIQFQNNGVVDDSQLPKDRFSAERLKGVDSTLKIQPAKLEDSAVYLCASSQGLATGDTQYFGPGTRLTVL.

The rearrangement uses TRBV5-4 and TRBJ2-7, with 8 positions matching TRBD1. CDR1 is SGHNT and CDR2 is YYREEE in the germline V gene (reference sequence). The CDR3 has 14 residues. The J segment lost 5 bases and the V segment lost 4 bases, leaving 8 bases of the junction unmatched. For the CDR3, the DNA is TGTGCCAGCAGCCCTGGACAGGGTCCCCACGAGCAGTACTTC. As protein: CASSPGQGPHEQYF.

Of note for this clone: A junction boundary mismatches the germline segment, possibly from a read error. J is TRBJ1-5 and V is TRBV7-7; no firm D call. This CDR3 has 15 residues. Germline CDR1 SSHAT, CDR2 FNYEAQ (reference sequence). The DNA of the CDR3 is TGTGCTAGCAGCTTTGCGTACGGGGGCAATCAGCCCCAGCATTTT. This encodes CASSFAYGGNQPQHF. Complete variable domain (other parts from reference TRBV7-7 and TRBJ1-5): GAGVSQSPRYKVTKRGQDVTLRCDPISSHATLYWYQQALGQGPEFLTYFNYEAQPDKSGLPSDRFSAERPEGSISTLTIQRTEQRDSAMYRCASSFAYGGNQPQHFGDGTRLSIL.

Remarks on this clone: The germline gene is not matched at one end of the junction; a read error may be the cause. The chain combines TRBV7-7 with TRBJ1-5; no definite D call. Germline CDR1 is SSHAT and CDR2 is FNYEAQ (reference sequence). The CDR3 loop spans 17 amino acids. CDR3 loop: CASSSSRGPLENQPQHF. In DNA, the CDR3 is TGTGCTAGCAGCTCAAGTCGAGGGCCTCTTGAGAATCAGCCCCAGCATTTT.

The CDR3: CASSIDLAGPPTDTQYF. CDR3 nucleotide sequence: TGTGCCAGTAGTATCGACCTAGCGGGGCCGCCGACAGATACGCAGTATTTT. The chain is built from TRBV19 and TRBJ2-3; 9 bases align to TRBD2. J lost 3 bases, V lost 3 bases, and 10 bases had no gene match. The germline CDR1 and CDR2 sequences are LNHDA and SQIVND (reference sequence). The CDR3 totals 17 residues.

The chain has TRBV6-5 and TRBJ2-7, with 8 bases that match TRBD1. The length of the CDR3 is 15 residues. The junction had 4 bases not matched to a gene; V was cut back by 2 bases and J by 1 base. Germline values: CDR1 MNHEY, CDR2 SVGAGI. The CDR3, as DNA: TGTGCCAGCAGTTACGGACAGGGTAGGTCCTACGAGCAGTACTTC. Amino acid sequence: CASSYGQGRSYEQYF.

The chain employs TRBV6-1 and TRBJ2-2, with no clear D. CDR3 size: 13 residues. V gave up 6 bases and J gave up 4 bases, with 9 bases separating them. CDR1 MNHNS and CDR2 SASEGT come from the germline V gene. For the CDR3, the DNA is TGTGCCAGCAGACTCTCGAGCACCGGGGAGCTGTTTTTT. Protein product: CASRLSSTGELFF.

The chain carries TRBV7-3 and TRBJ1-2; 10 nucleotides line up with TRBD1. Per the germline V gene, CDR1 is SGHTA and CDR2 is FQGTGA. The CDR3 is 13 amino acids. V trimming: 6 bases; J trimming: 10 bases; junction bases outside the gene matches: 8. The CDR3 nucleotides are TGTGCCAGCAGTTCGACAGGGGGCGCCGACTACACCTTC. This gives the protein CASSSTGGADYTF.

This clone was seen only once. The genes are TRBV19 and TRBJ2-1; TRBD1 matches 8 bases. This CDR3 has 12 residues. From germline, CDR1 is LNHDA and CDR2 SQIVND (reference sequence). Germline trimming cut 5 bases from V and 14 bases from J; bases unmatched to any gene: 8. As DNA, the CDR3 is TGTGCCAGTAGTGGGCCAACGACAGGGGAGTTCTTC. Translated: CASSGPTTGEFF.

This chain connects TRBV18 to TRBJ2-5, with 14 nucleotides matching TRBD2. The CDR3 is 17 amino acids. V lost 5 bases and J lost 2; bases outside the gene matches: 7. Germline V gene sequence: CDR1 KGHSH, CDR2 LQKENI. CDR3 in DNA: TGTGCCAGCTCATCGGGACTAGCGGGGGTTAAGCAAGAGACCCAGTACTTC. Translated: CASSSGLAGVKQETQYF.

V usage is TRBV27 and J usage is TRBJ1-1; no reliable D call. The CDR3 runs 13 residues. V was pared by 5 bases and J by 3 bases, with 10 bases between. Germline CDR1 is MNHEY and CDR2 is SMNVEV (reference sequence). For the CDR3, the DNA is TGTGCCAGCAGTGCCCTCAGGTACACTGAAGCTTTCTTT. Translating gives CASSALRYTEAFF.

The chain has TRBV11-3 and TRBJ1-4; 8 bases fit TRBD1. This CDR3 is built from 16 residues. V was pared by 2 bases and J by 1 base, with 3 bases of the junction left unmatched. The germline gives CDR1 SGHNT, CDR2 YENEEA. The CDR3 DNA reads TGTGCCAGCAGCTTATACGGACAGGGAACTAATGAAAAACTGTTTTTT. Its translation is CASSLYGQGTNEKLFF.

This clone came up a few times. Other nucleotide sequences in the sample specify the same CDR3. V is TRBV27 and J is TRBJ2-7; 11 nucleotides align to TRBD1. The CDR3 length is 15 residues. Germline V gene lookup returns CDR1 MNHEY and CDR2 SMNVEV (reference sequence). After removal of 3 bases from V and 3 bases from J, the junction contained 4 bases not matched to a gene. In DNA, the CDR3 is TGTGCCAGCAGTTTTAAGGGACAGGGGGGCTACGAGCAGTACTTC. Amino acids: CASSFKGQGGYEQYF.

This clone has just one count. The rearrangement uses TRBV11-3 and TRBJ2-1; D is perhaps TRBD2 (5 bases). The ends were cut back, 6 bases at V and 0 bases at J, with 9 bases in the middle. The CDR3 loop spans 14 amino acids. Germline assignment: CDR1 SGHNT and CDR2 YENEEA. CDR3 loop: CASRRGGSYNEQFF. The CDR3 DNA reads TGTGCCAGCAGACGTGGAGGCTCCTACAATGAGCAGTTCTTC.

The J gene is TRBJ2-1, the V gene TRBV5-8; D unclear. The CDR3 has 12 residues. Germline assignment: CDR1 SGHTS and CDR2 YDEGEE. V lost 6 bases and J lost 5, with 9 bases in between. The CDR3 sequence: CASTRRDNEQFF. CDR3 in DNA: TGTGCCAGCACCCGTCGGGACAATGAGCAGTTCTTC. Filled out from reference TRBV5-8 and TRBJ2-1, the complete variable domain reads EAGVTQSPTHLIKTRGQQATLRCSPISGHTSVYWYQQALGLGLQFLLWYDEGEERNRGNFPPRFSGRQFPNYSSELNVNALELEDSALYLCASTRRDNEQFFGPGTRLTVL.

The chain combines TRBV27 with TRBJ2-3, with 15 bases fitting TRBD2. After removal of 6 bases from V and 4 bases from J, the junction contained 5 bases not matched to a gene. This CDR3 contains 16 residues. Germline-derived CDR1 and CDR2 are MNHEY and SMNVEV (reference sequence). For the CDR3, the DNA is TGTGCCAGCAGGGTGGGGACTAGCGGGAGGTCAGATACGCAGTATTTT. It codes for CASRVGTSGRSDTQYF.

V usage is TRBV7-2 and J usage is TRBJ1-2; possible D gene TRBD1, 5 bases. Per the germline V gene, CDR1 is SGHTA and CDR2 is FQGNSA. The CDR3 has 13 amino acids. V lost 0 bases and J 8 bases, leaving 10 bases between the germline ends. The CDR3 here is CASSLARASGYTF. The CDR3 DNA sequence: TGTGCCAGCAGCTTAGCCAGGGCGTCCGGCTACACCTTC.

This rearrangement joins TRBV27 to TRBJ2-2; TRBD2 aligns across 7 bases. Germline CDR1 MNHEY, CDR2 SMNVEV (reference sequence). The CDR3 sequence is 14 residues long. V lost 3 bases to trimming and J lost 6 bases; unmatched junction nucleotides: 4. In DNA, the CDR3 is TGTGCCAGCAGTTTCTATGGGGGGGCCGGGGAGCTGTTTTTT. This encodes CASSFYGGAGELFF.

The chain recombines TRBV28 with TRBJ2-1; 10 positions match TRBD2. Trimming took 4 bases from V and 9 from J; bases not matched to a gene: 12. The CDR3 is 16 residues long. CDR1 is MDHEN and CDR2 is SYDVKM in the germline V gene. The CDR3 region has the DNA TGTGCCAGCAGTTCCTCTCGTAGCGGGAGGTATGGTGAGCAGTTCTTC. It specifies CASSSSRSGRYGEQFF. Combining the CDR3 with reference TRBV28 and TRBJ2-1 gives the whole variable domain DVKVTQSSRYLVKRTGEKVFLECVQDMDHENMFWYRQDPGLGLRLIYFSYDVKMKEKGDIPEGYSVSREKKERFSLILESASTNQTSMYLCASSSSRSGRYGEQFFGPGTRLTVL.

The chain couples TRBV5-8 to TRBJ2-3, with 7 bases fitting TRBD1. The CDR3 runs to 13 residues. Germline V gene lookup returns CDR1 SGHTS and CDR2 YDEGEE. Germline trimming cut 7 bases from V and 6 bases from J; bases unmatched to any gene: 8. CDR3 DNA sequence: TGTGCCAGCGTGACAGGGACCTCGGATACGCAGTATTTT. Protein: CASVTGTSDTQYF.